Presented here are 20 T cell receptor beta chains from one specimen sequenced in a study of blood T cell repertoires in COVID-19. Profiled with immunoSEQ multiplex PCR; TCRdb holds only in-frame clones, not every one. The repertoire holds over 40,000 clones, with 70% to 85% as singletons. The source material was peripheral blood. These receptors all come from a human donor in a cohort sampled during active COVID-19.

The chain is built from TRBV11-2 and TRBJ2-1; the match to TRBD2 covers 15 bases. The CDR3 is 19 residues long. V was pared by 1 base and J by 4 bases, with 8 bases of the junction left unmatched. In germline, CDR1 is SGHAT, CDR2 FQNNGV. The CDR3 is CASSLAGTSGRLSYNEQFF. CDR3 DNA: TGTGCCAGCAGCTTAGCTGGGACTAGCGGGAGGCTAAGTTACAATGAGCAGTTCTTC.

J is TRBJ2-1 and V is TRBV4-3; 8 bases agree with TRBD2. V lost 0 bases, J lost 6 bases, and 4 bases stayed unmatched. Germline V gives CDR1 LGHNA, CDR2 YSLEER. CDR3 length: 15 residues. The DNA for the CDR3 is TGCGCCAGCAGCCAAGACAGCGGGAGTCGCAATGAGCAGTTCTTC. Its translation: CASSQDSGSRNEQFF.

The CDR3 loop reads CASSTRGQGFEQYF. Here the CDR3 DNA reads TGTGCCAGCAGTACAAGGGGACAGGGATTCGAGCAGTACTTC. The chain uses TRBV27 and TRBJ2-7, with TRBD1 matching over 9 bases. V gave up 5 bases and J gave up 6 bases; unmatched junction bases: 8. Germline CDR1 reads MNHEY; CDR2 reads SMNVEV (reference sequence). The CDR3 length is 14 residues.

V usage is TRBV5-4 and J usage is TRBJ2-1; TRBD2 matches at 13 bases. V trimming: 2 bases; J trimming: 12 bases; junction bases outside the gene matches: 17. Looked up from germline, CDR1 is SGHNT and CDR2 is YYREEE (reference sequence). The length of the CDR3 is 18 residues. CDR3 bases: TGTGCCAGCAGCTTAGGGGGGACGACTAGCGGGAGGCCCGGTGGGCAGTTCTTC. It is translated as CASSLGGTTSGRPGGQFF.

The rearrangement joins TRBV7-9 to TRBJ1-1; D ambiguous. Trimming took 5 bases from V and 8 from J, leaving 9 bases between them. Germline V gene lookup returns CDR1 SEHNR and CDR2 FQNEAQ (reference sequence). The CDR3 is 11 residues long. The CDR3 loop is CASSREAEAFF. The CDR3 nucleotides read TGTGCCAGCAGCAGAGAGGCCGAAGCTTTCTTT.

This chain connects TRBV18 to TRBJ2-7; 10 bases are a match to TRBD2. From germline, CDR1 is KGHSH and CDR2 LQKENI. V dropped 1 base and J dropped 7; count of bases not matched to a gene: 7. This CDR3 contains 15 residues. In DNA form, the CDR3 reads TGTGCCAGCTCACCACGAGCGGGAGGGCCGGGGGAGCAGTACTTC. It translates to CASSPRAGGPGEQYF.

V and J are TRBV28 and TRBJ1-1; tentative D call: TRBD1 (6 bases). CDR1 and CDR2 from the germline V gene are MDHEN and SYDVKM. Trimming took 8 bases from V and 1 from J, leaving 8 bases between them. This CDR3 is built from 12 residues. This chain's CDR3 is CASRTENTEAFF. As DNA, the CDR3 is TGTGCCAGCCGGACAGAGAACACTGAAGCTTTCTTT. The full variable domain, rest sourced from reference TRBV28 and TRBJ1-1, is DVKVTQSSRYLVKRTGEKVFLECVQDMDHENMFWYRQDPGLGLRLIYFSYDVKMKEKGDIPEGYSVSREKKERFSLILESASTNQTSMYLCASRTENTEAFFGQGTRLTVV.

The chain links TRBV19 to TRBJ2-5, with TRBD1 as a possible D gene (6 bases). Looked up from germline, CDR1 is LNHDA and CDR2 is SQIVND (reference sequence). The CDR3 is 14 amino acids. Deletions cut 6 bases from V and 1 base from J, with 12 bases between. For the CDR3, the DNA is TGTGCCAGTAGCACCACGGACAGCCAAGAGACCCAGTACTTC. Its translation: CASSTTDSQETQYF.

The chain joins TRBV5-4 to TRBJ2-2; 9 bases map to TRBD1. The CDR3 covers 16 residues. With V trimmed by 4 bases and J by 5 bases, 9 bases remained unmatched. Germline CDR1 is SGHNT and CDR2 is YYREEE (reference sequence). The CDR3 is CASSLQGAGRTGELFF. CDR3 sequence (DNA): TGTGCCAGCAGCCTACAGGGGGCCGGTCGGACCGGGGAGCTGTTTTTT. Full variable domain (missing parts from reference TRBV5-4 and TRBJ2-2): ETGVTQSPTHLIKTRGQQVTLRCSSQSGHNTVSWYQQALGQGPQFIFQYYREEENGRGNFPPRFSGLQFPNYSSELNVNALELDDSALYLCASSLQGAGRTGELFFGEGSRLTVL.

The gene calls are TRBV5-1 and TRBJ2-4; a weak D match, TRBD2 (6 bases). The V end lost 4 bases, the J end lost 3 bases, and 17 bases lay between the germline ends. CDR1 is SGHRS and CDR2 is YFSETQ in the germline V gene. The CDR3 length is 16 residues. The CDR3 sequence is CASSPWGEDGKNIQYF. The CDR3 coding sequence is TGCGCCAGCAGCCCCTGGGGGGAGGACGGCAAAAACATTCAGTACTTC.

V and J are TRBV19 and TRBJ2-3, with TRBD2 matching 8 bases. Unmatched junction bases numbered 5, after V lost 4 bases and J lost 2 bases. The V gene's germline CDR1 is LNHDA and CDR2 SQIVND (reference sequence). This CDR3 is 15 amino acids long. The CDR3 spells CASSTLADNTDTQYF. The CDR3 DNA follows: TGTGCCAGTAGTACACTAGCGGATAACACAGATACGCAGTATTTT.

This clone occurred once. In DNA form, the CDR3 reads TGTGCCAGCAGTATTCGGTTAGCGCCTGCCTACGAGCAGTACTTC. Residues: CASSIRLAPAYEQYF. J is TRBJ2-7 and V is TRBV27; D perhaps matches TRBD2 (5 bases). V dropped 5 bases and J dropped 2 bases, with 16 bases sitting between them. This CDR3 region has 15 residues. The germline gives CDR1 MNHEY, CDR2 SMNVEV (reference sequence).

This chain joins TRBV11-3 and TRBJ1-1; maybe TRBD1 (5 bases). The CDR3 covers 14 residues. Germline-derived CDR1 and CDR2 are SGHNT and YENEEA. Trimming took 5 bases from V and 1 from J, leaving 11 bases between them. The CDR3 DNA reads TGTGCCAGCAGCCCCCGAACAGGGAACACTGAAGCTTTCTTT. This sequence encodes CASSPRTGNTEAFF.

V is TRBV7-2 and J is TRBJ2-3; D might be TRBD2 (6 bases). The CDR3 length is 13 residues. CDR1 and CDR2 (germline): SGHTA, FQGNSA. V was shortened by 2 bases and J by 5 bases, with 8 bases between the two germline ends. The CDR3 reads CASSLFGGDTQYF. DNA of the CDR3: TGTGCCAGCAGCTTATTCGGGGGAGATACGCAGTATTTT.

This chain joins TRBV3-1 (or the pseudogene TRBV3-2) and TRBJ2-3, with 12 bases fitting TRBD2. The CDR3 extends over 17 amino acids. With V trimmed by 3 bases and J by 2 bases, 6 bases remained unmatched. In germline, CDR1 is LGHDT, CDR2 YNNKEL (reference sequence). The CDR3 protein is CASSHRLAGALTDTQYF. In DNA form, the CDR3 reads TGTGCCAGCAGCCACCGACTAGCGGGAGCCCTCACAGATACGCAGTATTTT.

This sequence joins TRBV19 and TRBJ2-1; 7 bases match TRBD2. J was trimmed by 9 bases and V by 3 bases; bases with no gene match: 5. CDR3 size: 13 residues. Germline CDR1 reads LNHDA; CDR2 reads SQIVND (reference sequence). This CDR3 reads CASSIRREAEQFF. The CDR3 region has the DNA TGTGCCAGTAGTATTAGACGGGAGGCTGAGCAGTTCTTC.

V and J are TRBV4-3 and TRBJ2-7; TRBD2 is a possible D gene (5 bases). V shed 0 bases and J shed 4 bases, with 19 bases lying between them. Looked up from germline, CDR1 is LGHNA and CDR2 is YSLEER. CDR3 length: 17 amino acids. CDR3 bases: TGCGCCAGCAGCCAAGATATGTCCTTAGGAGCGGATTACGAGCAGTACTTC. This gives the protein CASSQDMSLGADYEQYF.

The rearrangement joins TRBV11-2 to TRBJ2-2; perhaps TRBD2 as D (6 bases). V lost 8 bases to trimming and J lost 4 bases, with 14 bases between them. CDR1 is SGHAT, CDR2 FQNNGV, per germline. CDR3 length: 14 amino acids. CDR3 in amino acids: CASGQGLPTGELFF. The DNA of the CDR3 is TGTGCCAGCGGCCAGGGACTGCCCACCGGGGAGCTGTTTTTT.

The rearrangement uses TRBV4-3 and TRBJ2-7, with TRBD1 matching 9 bases. The V segment lost 3 bases and the J segment 1 base; nucleotides outside the gene matches: 4. This CDR3 is 15 amino acids long. Germline CDR1 and CDR2: LGHNA and YSLEER. The CDR3: CASSQDRGLSYEQYF. The CDR3 DNA reads as TGCGCCAGCAGCCAGGACAGGGGTCTATCCTACGAGCAGTACTTC.

This sequence joins TRBV30 and TRBJ2-7; 9 nucleotides agree with TRBD1. J gave up 5 bases and V 0 bases, and 5 bases lay outside the gene matches. The CDR3 sequence is 14 residues long. Germline V lookup: CDR1 GTSNPN, CDR2 SVGIG (reference sequence). CDR3 loop: CAWSVGTGRNEQYF. In DNA, the CDR3 is TGTGCCTGGAGTGTAGGGACAGGGAGGAACGAGCAGTACTTC. Based on the CDR3 plus reference TRBV30 and TRBJ2-7, the full variable domain is SQTIHQWPATLVQPVGSPLSLECTVEGTSNPNLYWYRQAAGRGLQLLFYSVGIGQISSEVPQNLSASRPQDRQFILSSKKLLLSDSGFYLCAWSVGTGRNEQYFGPGTRLTVT.